This T cell receptor (beta chain) is drawn from a study of blood T cell repertoires in COVID-19. Study in general: Spain, Italy and the United States supplied samples that represented acute and convalescent COVID-19. Sample material is recorded as cDNA or gDNA derived from T cells, B-cell-depleted T cells, or PBMCs.

The CDR3 extends over 14 amino acids. Deletions cut 0 bases from V and 5 bases from J, with 10 bases between. The germline V gene has CDR1 SNHLY and CDR2 FYNNEI. This clone came up a few times. In the original workflow: For nucleated cells, counts were estimated from reference gene primer amplification. The assay was immunoSEQ multiplex PCR, and TCRdb's table has in-frame clones only and misses some. V, J and clone size derive from that table, while D and trimming were established from the DNA sequence. The sample comprises about 250,000 clones, around 90% of which are singletons, and roughly 3% rests with the top ten.

The clonotype comes from a man aged 18 to 29 with active or convalescent COVID-19. Input material: peripheral blood. J is TRBJ1-2 and V is TRBV2; D unresolved. CDR3 DNA: TGTGCCAGCAGTGAAGCGGGCAGGTCTTATGGCTACACCTTC. It yields the protein CASSEAGRSYGYTF.